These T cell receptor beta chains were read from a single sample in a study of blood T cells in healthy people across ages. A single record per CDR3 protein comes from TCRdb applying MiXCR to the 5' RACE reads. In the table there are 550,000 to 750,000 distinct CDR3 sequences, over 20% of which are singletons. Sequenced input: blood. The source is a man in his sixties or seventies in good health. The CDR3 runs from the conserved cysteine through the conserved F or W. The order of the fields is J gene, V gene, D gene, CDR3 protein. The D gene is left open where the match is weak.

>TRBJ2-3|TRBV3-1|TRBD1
CASSQVGTGDNTQYF
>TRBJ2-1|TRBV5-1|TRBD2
CASSQGLARGEQFF
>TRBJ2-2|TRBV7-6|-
CASSLNFGNTGELFF
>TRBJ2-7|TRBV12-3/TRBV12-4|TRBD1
CASSRTGGDYEQYF
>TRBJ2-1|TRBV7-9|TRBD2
CASSLALAGTRNYNEQFF
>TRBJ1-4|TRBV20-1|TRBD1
CSADRGDGEKLFF
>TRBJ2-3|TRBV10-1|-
CASRPGLTTDTQYF
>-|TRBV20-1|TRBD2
CSASRGLAGSEQFF
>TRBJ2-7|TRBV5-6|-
CASAIRGYEQCF
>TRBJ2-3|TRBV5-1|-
CASTKEGQTTDTQYF
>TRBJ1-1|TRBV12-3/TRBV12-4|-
CASSLSDNTEAFF
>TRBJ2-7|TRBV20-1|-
CSARGYSGTHFSYEQYF
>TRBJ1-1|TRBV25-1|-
CASSDPRGSTEAFF
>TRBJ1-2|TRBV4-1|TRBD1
CASSQGPRQGIGYTF
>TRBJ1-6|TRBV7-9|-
CTSSSTVPNSPLHF
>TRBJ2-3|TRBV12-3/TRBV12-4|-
CASIWGDTQYF
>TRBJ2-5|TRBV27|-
CASSAYGAQETQYF
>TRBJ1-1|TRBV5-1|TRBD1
CASSSGQGNTEAFF
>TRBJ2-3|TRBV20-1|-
CSALIGRTDTQYF
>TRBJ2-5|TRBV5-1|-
CASKNDGETQYF
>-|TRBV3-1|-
CASSQDGSRETQYF
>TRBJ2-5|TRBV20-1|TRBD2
CSARGLAPSIQETQYF
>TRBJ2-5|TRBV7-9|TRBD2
CASSPTSGIETQYF
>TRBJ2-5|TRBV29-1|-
CSVGSNRRQETQYF
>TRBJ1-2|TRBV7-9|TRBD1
CASSLEGARNYGYTF
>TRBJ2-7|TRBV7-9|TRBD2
CASSSILAGYEQYF
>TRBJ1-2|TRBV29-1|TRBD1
CSDEGQGRYGYTF
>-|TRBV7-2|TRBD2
CASSKVSGGARNEQFF
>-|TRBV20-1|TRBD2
CSASPRTRRHEQYF
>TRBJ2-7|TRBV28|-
CASSSPRELRYEQYF
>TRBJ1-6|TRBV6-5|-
CASSSPGSPLHF
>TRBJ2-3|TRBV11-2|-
CASSLYLDSLTDTQYF
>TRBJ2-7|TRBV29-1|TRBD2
CSVLAGDGYEQYF
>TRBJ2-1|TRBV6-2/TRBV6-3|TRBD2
CASRRTSGRWNEQFF
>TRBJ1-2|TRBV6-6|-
CASSYLRGSNGYTF
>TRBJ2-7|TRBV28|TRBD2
CASSLRGPSGSAEQYF
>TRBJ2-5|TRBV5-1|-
CASSRTAKYQETQYF
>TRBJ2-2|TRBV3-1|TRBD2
CASQILAETGELFF
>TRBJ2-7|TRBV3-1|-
CASSQGPFEQYF
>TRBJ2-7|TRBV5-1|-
CASSSESYEQYF
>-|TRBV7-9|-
CASSPRAPHNEQFF
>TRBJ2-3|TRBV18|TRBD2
CASSPLVGLAGTDTQYF